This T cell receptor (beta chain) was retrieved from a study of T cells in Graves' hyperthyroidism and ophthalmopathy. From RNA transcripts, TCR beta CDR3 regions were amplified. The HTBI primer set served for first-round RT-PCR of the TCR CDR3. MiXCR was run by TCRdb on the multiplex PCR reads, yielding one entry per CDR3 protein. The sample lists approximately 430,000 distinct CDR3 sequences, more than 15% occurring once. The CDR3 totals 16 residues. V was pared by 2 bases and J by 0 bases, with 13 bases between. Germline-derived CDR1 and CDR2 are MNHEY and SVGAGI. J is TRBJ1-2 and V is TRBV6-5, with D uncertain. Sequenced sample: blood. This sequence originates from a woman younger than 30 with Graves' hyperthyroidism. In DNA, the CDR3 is TGTGCCAGCAGTTACGATCCGGGGTGGACTAACTATGGCTACACCTTC. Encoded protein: CASSYDPGWTNYGYTF.